The clone carrying this T cell receptor (beta chain) was observed a handful of times. Its antigen remains unknown. The data originate from a study of cytomegalovirus exposure and HLA in healthy donors. Whole-study results and caveats: Under in vitro conditions, a few CMV-associated chains were confirmed as specific for CMV antigens. Near-uniform donor sequencing depth was presumed by presence/absence analyses.

Germline V CDR1 and CDR2: LNHDA, SQIVND (reference sequence). This CDR3 spans 16 amino acids. With 5 bases removed from V and 0 bases from J, the gap between germline ends came to 14 bases. The PCR made use of 60 Vbeta and 13 Jbeta primers. The repertoire was sequenced with immunoSEQ multiplex PCR; TCRdb's copy has only in-frame clones and lacks some. The data contain 170,000 or so clones, about four fifths of them singletons. The chain joins TRBV19 to TRBJ1-5; maybe TRBD1 (6 bases). The source is a woman aged 45 to 65 in good health and CMV-seropositive. The sample was PBMCs. CDR3: CASSVDRSYSNQPQHF. CDR3 DNA: TGTGCCAGTAGTGTTGACAGGTCATATAGCAATCAGCCCCAGCATTTT.